One sample yielded the 26 T cell receptor beta chains listed below, sequenced in a study of a mutant IDH1 vaccine in newly diagnosed glioma. Sample time point: week 23, last vaccination. The investigators gave 300 ug of mutant IDH1 20-mer peptide in each vaccine dose, together with topical imiquimod. Libraries were prepared by immunoSEQ multiplex PCR; TCRdb keeps only in-frame clonotypes and omits some of them. Here the sample spans just over 80,000 clones, 85% being singletons. For these receptors, no antigen is known. The sequencing used PBMCs, collected from a glioma patient whose treatment included an IDH1 peptide vaccine. These TCRs come from a man aged 25-45 years with glioma. Some clones in this sample may be carry-over from other donors' samples.

This chain uses TRBV29-1 with TRBJ2-3; no reliable D call. Germline loops: CDR1 SQVTM, CDR2 ANQGSEA. CDR3 length: 11 amino acids. V was cut by 0 bases and J by 5 bases, with 3 bases left in between. The CDR3 protein is CSVEDLDTQYF. In DNA form, the CDR3 reads TGCAGCGTTGAAGATTTAGATACGCAGTATTTT.

The genes are TRBV5-1 and TRBJ1-2, with no clear D. The CDR3 consists of 12 residues. The ends were cut back, 0 bases at V and 8 bases at J, with 8 bases in the middle. Germline V lookup: CDR1 SGHRS, CDR2 YFSETQ. CDR3: CASSLEARGYTF. As DNA, the CDR3 is TGCGCCAGCAGCTTGGAAGCCAGGGGCTACACCTTC. The full variable domain, its missing parts supplied by reference TRBV5-1 and TRBJ1-2, is KAGVTQTPRYLIKTRGQQVTLSCSPISGHRSVSWYQQTPGQGLQFLFEYFSETQRNKGNFPGRFSGRQFSNSRSEMNVSTLELGDSALYLCASSLEARGYTFGSGTRLTVV.

The chain couples TRBV2 to TRBJ2-1; the match to TRBD2 covers 14 bases. The CDR3 consists of 17 residues. V shed 9 bases and J 2 bases; nucleotides not matched to a gene: 9. CDR1 is SNHLY and CDR2 is FYNNEI in the germline V gene. The CDR3 loop reads CASAGTSGRATYNEQFF. Written as DNA, the CDR3 is TGTGCCAGTGCCGGGACTAGCGGGAGAGCTACCTACAATGAGCAGTTCTTC.

The V and J genes are TRBV4-1 and TRBJ2-2; 7 bases are a match to TRBD2. V lost 1 base and J lost 0; bases outside the gene matches: 5. Germline values: CDR1 MGHRA, CDR2 YSYEKL. CDR3 size: 17 residues. The chain's CDR3 is CASSQATAGTNTGELFF. The CDR3 DNA reads as TGCGCCAGCAGCCAAGCCACAGCGGGGACGAACACCGGGGAGCTGTTTTTT.

The table lists this clone with a count of one. The gene calls are TRBV19 and TRBJ2-3, with 7 bases matching TRBD2. The CDR3 covers 14 residues. Germline V gene sequence: CDR1 LNHDA, CDR2 SQIVND (reference sequence). V lost 4 bases, J lost 2 bases, and 3 bases stayed unmatched. DNA of the CDR3: TGTGCCAGTAGTACGCGGGACTACACAGATACGCAGTATTTT. Translating gives CASSTRDYTDTQYF.

This chain joins TRBV6-1 and TRBJ2-7; a weak D match, TRBD2 (6 bases). Between the trimmed V and J ends, which lost 1 base and 1 base, there was a span of 11 bases. CDR3 size: 15 residues. From germline, CDR1 is MNHNS and CDR2 SASEGT. The DNA of the CDR3 is TGTGCCAGCAGTGAAGGGAGTAGCGGTTCCTACGAGCAGTACTTC. Translated: CASSEGSSGSYEQYF.

The chain joins TRBV5-8 to TRBJ2-7; tentatively, D is TRBD1 or TRBD2 (5 bases each). Trimming took 0 bases from V and 6 from J, leaving 13 bases between them. The CDR3 sequence is 14 residues long. The V gene's germline CDR1 is SGHTS and CDR2 YDEGEE. The CDR3 nucleotides read TGTGCCAGCAGCTTGGCTGGGGGACGGGCCGAGCAGTACTTC. Translated: CASSLAGGRAEQYF.

The V and J genes are TRBV7-9 and TRBJ1-6; weak D call: TRBD1 (5 bases). Germline V CDR1 and CDR2: SEHNR, FQNEAQ (reference sequence). The V gene lost 4 bases and the J gene lost 7 bases, with 11 bases spanning the gap. This CDR3 contains 14 residues. CDR3 nucleotide sequence: TGTGCCAGCAGCTGGGGGAGTTCGAATTCACCCCTCCACTTT. Residues: CASSWGSSNSPLHF. The variable domain in full, completed from reference TRBV7-9 and TRBJ1-6, reads DTGVSQNPRHKITKRGQNVTFRCDPISEHNRLYWYRQTLGQGPEFLTYFQNEAQLEKSRLLSDRFSAERPKGSFSTLEIQRTEQGDSAMYLCASSWGSSNSPLHFGNGTRLTVT.

V is TRBV7-2 and J is TRBJ2-1; 7 bases fit TRBD2. The V gene end was trimmed by 0 bases and the J gene end by 6 bases; junction bases not matched to a gene: 5. Germline-derived CDR1 and CDR2 are SGHTA and FQGNSA. The CDR3 runs 15 residues. The CDR3 is CASSLAGGMLNEQFF. CDR3 in DNA: TGTGCCAGCAGCTTAGCGGGGGGGATGCTCAATGAGCAGTTCTTC.

CDR3: CAASLSRGSGNTIYF. As DNA, the CDR3 is TGTGCCGCCAGCCTCTCTAGGGGCTCTGGAAACACCATATATTTT. The chain recombines TRBV28 with TRBJ1-3; D might be TRBD1 (5 bases). CDR1 is MDHEN and CDR2 is SYDVKM in the germline V gene. This CDR3 spans 15 amino acids. Trimming stripped 11 bases from V and 0 bases from J, with 17 bases between.

The chain joins TRBV5-1 to TRBJ1-2; D is perhaps TRBD1 (6 bases). This CDR3 contains 19 residues. Trimming took 3 bases from V and 3 from J, leaving 27 bases between them. Germline CDR1 is SGHRS and CDR2 is YFSETQ. Here the CDR3 DNA reads TGCGCCAGCAGCTCTCCGTCGAGGGGGGTTCAAGGGACCCACTATGGCTACACCTTC. Protein sequence: CASSSPSRGVQGTHYGYTF.

The V call is TRBV5-4, the J call TRBJ2-1; TRBD2 might be the D (5 bases). The germline V gene has CDR1 SGHNT and CDR2 YYREEE (reference sequence). V dropped 1 base and J dropped 8 bases, with 16 bases sitting between them. The CDR3 runs to 15 residues. The DNA of the CDR3 is TGTGCCAGCAGCTTGATGGACTTCGTGGATTATGAGCAGTTCTTC. Translating it yields CASSLMDFVDYEQFF.

The chain joins TRBV30 to TRBJ1-3, with a weak D call TRBD1 (5 bases). Germline values: CDR1 GTSNPN, CDR2 SVGIG (reference sequence). V was shortened by 1 base and J by 7 bases, with 5 bases between the two germline ends. The CDR3 totals 11 residues. The DNA of the CDR3 is TGTGCCTGGAGTGAGGGGAACACCATATATTTT. It encodes CAWSEGNTIYF. Filled out from reference TRBV30 and TRBJ1-3, the complete variable domain reads SQTIHQWPATLVQPVGSPLSLECTVEGTSNPNLYWYRQAAGRGLQLLFYSVGIGQISSEVPQNLSASRPQDRQFILSSKKLLLSDSGFYLCAWSEGNTIYFGEGSWLTVV.

The chain uses TRBV18 and TRBJ2-7; 8 nucleotides line up with TRBD1. The V gene end was trimmed by 6 bases and the J gene end by 2 bases; junction bases not matched to a gene: 6. Per germline, CDR1 KGHSH and CDR2 LQKENI. CDR3 length: 14 amino acids. This CDR3 is CASSTGTGPYEQYF. The CDR3 DNA sequence: TGTGCCAGCTCCACCGGGACAGGACCCTACGAGCAGTACTTC.

The rearrangement uses TRBV18 and TRBJ2-5; TRBD2 matches 9 bases. Unmatched junction bases numbered 2, after V lost 2 bases and J lost 4 bases. CDR3 size: 14 residues. CDR1 and CDR2 (germline): KGHSH, LQKENI. CDR3 loop: CASSPTAGGETQYF. The CDR3 DNA reads TGTGCCAGCTCACCAACAGCGGGAGGAGAGACCCAGTACTTC.

V gene TRBV5-1 combines with J gene TRBJ2-5; 8 bases line up with TRBD2. The CDR3 extends over 14 amino acids. Losses at the gene ends were 4 bases for V and 5 bases for J; bases not matched to a gene: 7. Germline assignment: CDR1 SGHRS and CDR2 YFSETQ. In nucleotides, the CDR3 is TGCGCCAGCAGCGCAGGAGCGGGGGAGGAGACCCAGTACTTC. It specifies CASSAGAGEETQYF.

CDR3 sequence (DNA): TGTGCCAGCAGTGAAGTAGGGGAGTCCGAAGCTTTCTTT. Its protein product is CASSEVGESEAFF. V gene TRBV2 combines with J gene TRBJ1-1, with a possible D match to TRBD1 (5 bases). Deletions cut 1 base from V and 8 bases from J, with 11 bases between. This CDR3 region has 13 residues. Per the germline V gene, CDR1 is SNHLY and CDR2 is FYNNEI.

V usage is TRBV4-2 and J usage is TRBJ2-1; D is possibly TRBD2 (6 bases). The CDR3 is 13 residues long. The ends were cut back, 5 bases at V and 7 bases at J, with 12 bases in the middle. Germline lookup yields CDR1 LGHNA and CDR2 YNFKEQ. CDR3 DNA: TGTGCCAGCAGCTCCCACGCGGGAAATGAGCAGTTCTTC. Its protein is CASSSHAGNEQFF.

The chain combines TRBV11-3 with TRBJ2-7; D is undetermined. The CDR3 extends over 13 amino acids. Trimming removed 4 bases at V and 6 bases at J, with 13 bases between. Germline V gives CDR1 SGHNT, CDR2 YENEEA. Here the CDR3 reads CASSSFKGTEQYF. CDR3 nucleotides: TGTGCCAGCAGCTCATTCAAGGGTACCGAGCAGTACTTC.

This chain connects TRBV30 to TRBJ1-4; 9 nucleotides agree with TRBD1. Germline CDR1 reads GTSNPN; CDR2 reads SVGIG (reference sequence). V dropped 3 bases and J dropped 7; count of bases not matched to a gene: 9. The CDR3 covers 15 residues. CDR3 in amino acids: CAWRSGGQGFEKLFF. The CDR3 region has the DNA TGTGCCTGGAGAAGTGGGGGACAGGGATTTGAAAAACTGTTTTTT.

The sample holds a few counts of this clone. The V call is TRBV4-1, the J call TRBJ1-2; D is undetermined. Between the trimmed V and J ends, which lost 4 bases and 14 bases, there was a span of 8 bases. Germline V CDR1 and CDR2: MGHRA, YSYEKL. The CDR3 has 9 amino acids. CDR3 in amino acids: CASSPSLTF. CDR3 nucleotides: TGCGCCAGCAGCCCGTCGCTTACCTTC.

The J gene is TRBJ1-1, the V gene TRBV19; perhaps TRBD1 as D (6 bases). With 5 bases removed from V and 2 bases from J, the gap between germline ends came to 21 bases. Germline assignment: CDR1 LNHDA and CDR2 SQIVND (reference sequence). The CDR3 is 17 residues long. CDR3 in amino acids: CASSSRGRDTINTEAFF. The CDR3 DNA reads TGTGCCAGTAGTTCCCGTGGTAGGGACACAATAAACACTGAAGCTTTCTTT.

The chain is built from TRBV9 and TRBJ2-3; D remains unclear. With 0 bases removed from V and 2 bases from J, the gap between germline ends came to 7 bases. Germline-derived CDR1 and CDR2 are SGDLS and YYNGEE. The CDR3 is 14 amino acids. CDR3 coding DNA: TGTGCCAGCAGCGTAGGGTCTAACACAGATACGCAGTATTTT. Translation gives CASSVGSNTDTQYF.

The chain carries TRBV29-1 and TRBJ2-3; the match to TRBD2 covers 8 bases. The CDR3 runs 15 residues. J lost 0 bases, V lost 2 bases, and 4 bases had no gene match. CDR1 is SQVTM and CDR2 is ANQGSEA in the germline V gene. In DNA form, the CDR3 reads TGCAGCGTTGAAACTAGCGGCGCTAGCACAGATACGCAGTATTTT. It codes for CSVETSGASTDTQYF.

This chain connects TRBV18 to TRBJ2-2; a weak D match, TRBD2 (5 bases). Germline CDR1 KGHSH, CDR2 LQKENI. Trimming cost V 2 bases and J 4 bases, with 17 bases left between them. The CDR3 totals 17 residues. CDR3 in DNA: TGTGCCAGCTCACCAAGTGAGAGGGCGGTTGGCACCGGGGAGCTGTTTTTT. Protein sequence: CASSPSERAVGTGELFF. The variable domain in full, completed from reference TRBV18 and TRBJ2-2, reads NAGVMQNPRHLVRRRGQEARLRCSPMKGHSHVYWYRQLPEEGLKFMVYLQKENIIDESGMPKERFSAEFPKEGPSILRIQQVVRGDSAAYFCASSPSERAVGTGELFFGEGSRLTVL.

The chain employs TRBV28 and TRBJ2-7, with TRBD2 matching 7 bases. CDR1 and CDR2 from the germline V gene are MDHEN and SYDVKM. With 8 bases clipped from V and 2 bases from J, the junction kept 6 bases outside the gene matches. The length of the CDR3 is 13 residues. CDR3 coding DNA: TGTGCCAGCCGCTCGGGGGGTACCTACGAGCAGTACTTC. This codes for CASRSGGTYEQYF.